This T cell receptor beta chain was retrieved from a study of CD8 T cells in Susac syndrome. On this clonotype: The antigen remains undetermined.

Through negative isolation, CD4+ and CD8+ T cells were obtained, while TEMRA cells were enriched using FACS. Random hexamers served to reverse transcribe about 0.5 to 1 ug RNA. MiXCR was run by TCRdb on the immunoSEQ multiplex PCR reads, yielding one entry per CDR3 protein. The sample has approximately 160,000 distinct CDR3 sequences; around 92% are singletons. General study findings and limits: Acknowledgment was made by the study that its TCR sequencing and HLA analysis involved a relatively small number of individuals.

Deletions cut 5 bases from V and 4 bases from J, with 12 bases between. The CDR3 is made up of 14 amino acids. Germline V gene data show CDR1 as SGHTA and CDR2 as FQGNSA. J is TRBJ2-1 and V is TRBV7-2, with D possibly matching TRBD2 (5 bases). The sequencing sample was made of CD4+ T cells from PBMCs. This TCR was sampled from a human donor in good health. CDR3 coding DNA: TGTGCCAGCAGCCTTCAGCGGAGTTACAATGAGCAGTTCTTC. Its protein product is CASSLQRSYNEQFF.